This T cell receptor beta chain came from a study of shared clonotypes between healthy human individuals. CDR1 is KGHSH and CDR2 is LQKENI in the germline V gene. CDR3 size: 15 residues. V shed 3 bases and J 11 bases; nucleotides not matched to a gene: 9. Generated by immunoSEQ multiplex PCR, the TCRdb table keeps only in-frame clones and is missing some. The sample contains about a million clones, under 80% of which appear only once. This sequence joins TRBV18 and TRBJ1-4; 10 bases are shared with TRBD1. The sequencing sample was made of memory CD4+ T cells sorted from blood. Subset specified: CD45RA-negative fraction. The clonotype comes from a man aged 18-30 years in good health. The CDR3 bases are TGTGCCAGCTCACCCGGGACAGGGGACGTCGAGAAACTGTTTTTT. Encoded protein: CASSPGTGDVEKLFF.